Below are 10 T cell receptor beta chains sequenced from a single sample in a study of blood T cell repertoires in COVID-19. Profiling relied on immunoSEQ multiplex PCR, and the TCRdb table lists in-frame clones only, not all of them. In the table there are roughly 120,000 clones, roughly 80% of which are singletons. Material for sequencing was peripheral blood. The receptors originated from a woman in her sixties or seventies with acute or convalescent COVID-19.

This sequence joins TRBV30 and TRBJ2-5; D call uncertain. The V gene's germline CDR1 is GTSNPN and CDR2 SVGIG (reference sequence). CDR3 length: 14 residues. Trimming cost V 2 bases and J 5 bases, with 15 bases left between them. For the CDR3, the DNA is TGTGCCTGGAGTACGCGAACAGTTTACGAGACCCAGTACTTC. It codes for CAWSTRTVYETQYF.

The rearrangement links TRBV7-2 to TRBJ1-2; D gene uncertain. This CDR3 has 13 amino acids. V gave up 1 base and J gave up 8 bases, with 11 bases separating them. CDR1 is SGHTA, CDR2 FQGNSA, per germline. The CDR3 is CASSLDLPGGYTF. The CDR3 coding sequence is TGTGCCAGCAGCTTAGATTTACCGGGGGGCTACACCTTC. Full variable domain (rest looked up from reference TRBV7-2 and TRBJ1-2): GAGVSQSPSNKVTEKGKDVELRCDPISGHTALYWYRQSLGQGLEFLIYFQGNSAPDKSGLPSDRFSAERTGGSVSTLTIQRTQQEDSAVYLCASSLDLPGGYTFGSGTRLTVV.

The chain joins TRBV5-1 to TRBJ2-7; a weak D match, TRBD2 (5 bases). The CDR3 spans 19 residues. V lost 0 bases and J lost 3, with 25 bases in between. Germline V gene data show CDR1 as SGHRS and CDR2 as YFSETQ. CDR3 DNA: TGCGCCAGCAGCTTGGGGGTCGGCGGCGTTTCTAAGAGGGACTACGAGCAGTACTTC. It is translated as CASSLGVGGVSKRDYEQYF.

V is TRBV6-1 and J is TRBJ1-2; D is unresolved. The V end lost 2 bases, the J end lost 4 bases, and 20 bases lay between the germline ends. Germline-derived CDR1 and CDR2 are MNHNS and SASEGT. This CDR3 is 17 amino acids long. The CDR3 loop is CASSEFGVSVRVYGYTF. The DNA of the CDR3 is TGTGCCAGCAGTGAATTCGGGGTGTCCGTAAGAGTCTATGGCTACACCTTC.

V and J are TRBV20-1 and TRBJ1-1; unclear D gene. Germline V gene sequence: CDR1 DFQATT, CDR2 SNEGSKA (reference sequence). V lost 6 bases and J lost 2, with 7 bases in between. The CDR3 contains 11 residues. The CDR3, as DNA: TGCAGTGCCGTAGTCAACACTGAAGCTTTCTTT. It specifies CSAVVNTEAFF.

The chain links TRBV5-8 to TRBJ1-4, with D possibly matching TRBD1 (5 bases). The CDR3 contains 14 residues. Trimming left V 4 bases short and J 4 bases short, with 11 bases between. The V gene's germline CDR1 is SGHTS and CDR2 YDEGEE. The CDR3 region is CASSLGGGNEKLFF. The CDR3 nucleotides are TGTGCCAGCAGCCTCGGGGGAGGTAATGAAAAACTGTTTTTT.

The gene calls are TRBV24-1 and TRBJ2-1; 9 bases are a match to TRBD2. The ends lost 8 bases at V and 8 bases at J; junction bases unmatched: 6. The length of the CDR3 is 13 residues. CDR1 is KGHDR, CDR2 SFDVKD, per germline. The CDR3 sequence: CATKAGGVDEQFF. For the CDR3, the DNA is TGTGCCACCAAGGCGGGGGGGGTGGATGAGCAGTTCTTC.

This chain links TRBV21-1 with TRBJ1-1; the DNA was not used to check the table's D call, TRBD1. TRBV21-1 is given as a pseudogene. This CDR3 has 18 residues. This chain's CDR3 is CASSNSDREIDMNTEAFF. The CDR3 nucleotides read TGTGCCAGCAGCAATTCTGACAGGGAGATCGACATGAACACTGAAGCTTTCTTT.

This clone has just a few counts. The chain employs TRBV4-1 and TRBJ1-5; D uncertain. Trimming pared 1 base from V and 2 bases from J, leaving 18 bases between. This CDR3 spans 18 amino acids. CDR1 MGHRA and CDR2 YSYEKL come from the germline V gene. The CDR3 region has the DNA TGCGCCAGCAGCCAAGTGGGGAGTGGGGTTGTCGGCAATCAGCCCCAGCATTTT. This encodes CASSQVGSGVVGNQPQHF.

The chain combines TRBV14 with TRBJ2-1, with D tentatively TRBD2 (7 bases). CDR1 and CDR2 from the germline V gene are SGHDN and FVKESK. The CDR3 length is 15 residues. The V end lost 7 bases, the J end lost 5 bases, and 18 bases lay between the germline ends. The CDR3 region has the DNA TGTGCCAGCACCATTCGAGGGGGGGCGAACAATGAGCAGTTCTTC. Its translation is CASTIRGGANNEQFF.